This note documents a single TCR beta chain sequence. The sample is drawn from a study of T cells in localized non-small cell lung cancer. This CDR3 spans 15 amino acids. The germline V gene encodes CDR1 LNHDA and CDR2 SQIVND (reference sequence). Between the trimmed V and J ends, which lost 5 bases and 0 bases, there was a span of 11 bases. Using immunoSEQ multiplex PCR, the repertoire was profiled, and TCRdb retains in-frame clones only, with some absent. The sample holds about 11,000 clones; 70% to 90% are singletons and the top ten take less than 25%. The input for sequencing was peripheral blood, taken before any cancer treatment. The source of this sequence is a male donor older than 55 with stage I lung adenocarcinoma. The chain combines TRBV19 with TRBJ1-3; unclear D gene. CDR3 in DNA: TGTGCCAGTAGTCCCGACCGGAGCTCTGGAAACACCATATATTTT. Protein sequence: CASSPDRSSGNTIYF.